One and the same sample provided the 7 T cell receptor beta chains below, sequenced in a study of cytomegalovirus exposure and HLA in healthy donors. PCR primers comprised 60 Vbeta and 13 Jbeta primers. TCRdb's copy holds only in-frame clones and misses some; the assay was immunoSEQ multiplex PCR. The table shows 150,000 to 200,000 clones, with 60% to 80% occurring only once. The source material was PBMCs. These TCRs come from a man between 40 and 49 years old in good health and CMV-seropositive.

The genes are TRBV6-6 and TRBJ2-4, with D uncertain. Deletions cut 2 bases from V and 0 bases from J, with 5 bases between. Germline V gene data show CDR1 as MNHNY and CDR2 as SVGAGI (reference sequence). This CDR3 is built from 14 residues. The CDR3 coding sequence is TGTGCCAGCAGTTACGGCTTAGCCAAAAACATTCAGTACTTC. Protein sequence: CASSYGLAKNIQYF.

The J gene is TRBJ2-5, the V gene TRBV12-5; no firm D call. Per germline, CDR1 LGHNT and CDR2 FRNRAP. Trimming removed 1 base at V and 11 bases at J, with 11 bases between. CDR3 length: 12 residues. In DNA, the CDR3 is TGTGCTAGTGGTTTGGAAGCTCACGTGCAGTACTTC. It encodes CASGLEAHVQYF.

The chain recombines TRBV19 with TRBJ1-4; tentative D call: TRBD1 (5 bases). The germline V gene encodes CDR1 LNHDA and CDR2 SQIVND (reference sequence). The CDR3 is 14 residues long. V lost 4 bases and J lost 7, with 13 bases in between. The CDR3: CASSRLGAPEKLFF. For the CDR3, the DNA is TGTGCCAGTAGTAGGTTAGGGGCACCTGAAAAACTGTTTTTT. Using reference TRBV19 and TRBJ1-4 for the parts outside the CDR3, the full variable domain is DGGITQSPKYLFRKEGQNVTLSCEQNLNHDAMYWYRQDPGQGLRLIYYSQIVNDFQKGDIAEGYSVSREKKESFPLTVTSAQKNPTAFYLCASSRLGAPEKLFFGSGTQLSVL.

The genes are TRBV19 and TRBJ1-2, with TRBD1 matching over 8 bases. Per germline, CDR1 LNHDA and CDR2 SQIVND (reference sequence). CDR3 length: 16 amino acids. Losses at the gene ends were 5 bases for V and 3 bases for J; bases not matched to a gene: 11. The CDR3, as DNA: TGTGCCAGTAGTCCCCTGACAGGGGAACGTCACTATGGCTACACCTTC. Amino acids: CASSPLTGERHYGYTF.

In regard to this clone: One end of the junction varies from germline; a read error may be responsible. V and J are TRBV10-3 and TRBJ2-6; D perhaps matches TRBD1 (5 bases). Germline lookup yields CDR1 ENHRY and CDR2 SYGVKD. This CDR3 comprises 16 residues. CDR3 residues: CAISESGFTGANGLTF. As DNA, the CDR3 is TGTGCCATCAGTGAGTCGGGTTTCACTGGGGCCAACGGCCTGACTTTC.

V gene TRBV29-1 combines with J gene TRBJ2-7; 9 bases fit TRBD1. Germline V gene data show CDR1 as SQVTM and CDR2 as ANQGSEA. The CDR3 sequence is 13 residues long. V lost 1 base, J lost 4 bases, and 2 bases stayed unmatched. The CDR3 here is CSVEAQGAYEQYF. In DNA form, the CDR3 reads TGCAGCGTTGAAGCACAGGGGGCTTACGAGCAGTACTTC.

This sequence joins TRBV5-4 and TRBJ2-7, with a weak D call TRBD1 (6 bases). V was shortened by 5 bases and J by 3 bases, with 18 bases between the two germline ends. Germline values: CDR1 SGHNT, CDR2 YYREEE (reference sequence). The CDR3 extends over 15 amino acids. Here the CDR3 DNA reads TGTGCCAGCAGGAATCCGGGACAAGACCTCTACGAGCAGTACTTC. This codes for CASRNPGQDLYEQYF.